Sequencing of this T cell receptor (beta chain) was carried out in a study of metastatic and nonmetastatic thyroid tumors. Study at large: Repertoires from malignant and benign thyroid patients were compared across blood and tumor or nodule tissue. Broader study findings: It was reported that TCR beta diversity was significantly higher in malignant thyroid tumors than benign nodules, in blood and tumor.

Study processing details: Construction of a distant-metastasis classifier for papillary thyroid cancer relied on CDR3 differences across clinicopathological groups. TCRdb recomputed clones from the PCR reads via MiXCR. TCRdb, rather than the study authors, made the V and J calls. The repertoire holds under 20,000 clones, around 29% seen once, with approximately 15% in the top ten. No treatment of any kind had been given to any patient before thyroid surgery. This clone was observed a few times. Its antigen remains unknown. Germline V gene lookup returns CDR1 MNHEY and CDR2 SMNVEV (reference sequence). V shed 2 bases and J shed 4 bases, with 11 bases lying between them. The CDR3 loop spans 14 amino acids.

The clonotype comes from a female donor with papillary thyroid cancer or a benign thyroid nodule (not recorded which). Some clones in this sample may be carry-over from other donors' samples. The chain joins TRBV27 to TRBJ1-1, with no clear D. Sequences were obtained from adjacent normal tissue. CDR3 DNA sequence: TGTGCCAGCAGTTTAGACCAAACCGCCACTGAAGCTTTCTTT. This gives the protein CASSLDQTATEAFF.